This entry features one T cell receptor beta chain sequence. Its antigen remains unidentified. TCRdb reprocessed the RT-PCR reads via MiXCR and lists one record per CDR3 protein. The data show some 640,000 distinct CDR3 sequences, with more than 11% seen just once and around 7.3% held by the top ten. The data derive from a study of response to subunit inactivated influenza vaccine. Overall study results and limits: With each seasonal influenza vaccination, the authors suggested, few new T cells are recruited.

This sequence was found in a man in his fifties who received an inactivated influenza vaccine. Sample: PBMCs from blood, taken around 15 days before vaccination.

The CDR3 sequence: CASSVNLDSPLHF. CDR3 sequence (DNA): TGTGCCAGCAGCGTGAATCTGGATTCACCCCTCCACTTT. This rearrangement joins TRBV9 to TRBJ1-6; no definite D call. Germline V gene sequence: CDR1 SGDLS, CDR2 YYNGEE. The CDR3 is made up of 13 amino acids. V gave up 2 bases and J gave up 8 bases, with 8 bases separating them.